The 28 T cell receptor beta chains listed next were all sequenced from one sample in a study of T cells in Graves' hyperthyroidism and ophthalmopathy. Researchers amplified the TCR beta CDR3 regions from RNA transcripts. Carried out on the TCR CDR3, a first-round RT-PCR used the HTBI primer set. TCRdb called the multiplex PCR reads again in MiXCR, with one record for every CDR3 protein. The table shows roughly 570,000 distinct CDR3 sequences, with 35% to 55% occurring only once. Sequencing was performed on peripheral blood or thyroid tissue (not recorded which). These receptor sequences come from an adult woman with Graves' disease, either hyperthyroidism or ophthalmopathy (not recorded which).

This clonotype was seen many times. The chain carries TRBV6-5 and TRBJ2-5; 8 bases align to TRBD1. CDR1 MNHEY and CDR2 SVGAGI come from the germline V gene. V lost 5 bases to trimming and J lost 2 bases; unmatched junction nucleotides: 7. The CDR3 consists of 15 residues. DNA of the CDR3: TGTGCCAGCAGTCCTCAGGGGGCCGGACAAGAGACCCAGTACTTC. It codes for CASSPQGAGQETQYF.

V is TRBV20-1 and J is TRBJ2-5; D may be TRBD1 or TRBD2 (5 bases each). Germline V gives CDR1 DFQATT, CDR2 SNEGSKA (reference sequence). Trimming took 6 bases from V and 4 from J, leaving 15 bases between them. The CDR3 loop spans 13 amino acids. CDR3 sequence (DNA): TGCAGTGCCCGGGGCCTAGGGCGAGAGACCCAGTACTTC. Translation gives CSARGLGRETQYF.

This clonotype was seen only a few times. The V and J genes are TRBV7-9 and TRBJ1-2; 8 nucleotides agree with TRBD1. The CDR3 loop spans 14 amino acids. Trimming removed 7 bases from V and 2 bases from J; junction bases left unmatched: 6. CDR1 is SEHNR, CDR2 FQNEAQ, per germline (reference sequence). This CDR3 reads CASNRDRRNYGYTF. As DNA, the CDR3 is TGTGCCAGCAACCGGGACAGGCGCAACTATGGCTACACCTTC.

The V and J genes are TRBV14 and TRBJ2-2; TRBD1 agrees at 9 bases. V gave up 0 bases and J gave up 16 bases; unmatched junction bases: 9. Germline lookup yields CDR1 SGHDN and CDR2 FVKESK. The CDR3 totals 14 residues. The CDR3 spells CASSQDWGTGRKFF. The CDR3 DNA reads TGTGCCAGCAGCCAAGATTGGGGGACAGGGCGAAAGTTTTTT. The full variable domain, its missing parts supplied by reference TRBV14 and TRBJ2-2, is EAGVTQFPSHSVIEKGQTVTLRCDPISGHDNLYWYRRVMGKEIKFLLHFVKESKQDESGMPNNRFLAERTGGTYSTLKVQPAELEDSGVYFCASSQDWGTGRKFFGEGSRLTVL.

This rearrangement joins TRBV29-1 to TRBJ1-2, with D perhaps matching TRBD1 (6 bases). V was pared by 8 bases and J by 0 bases, with 19 bases between. CDR1 is SQVTM, CDR2 ANQGSEA, per germline. There are 15 residues in the CDR3. DNA for the CDR3: TGCAGCAGCCAAGACGACCGGACAGCTAACTATGGCTACACCTTC. This sequence encodes CSSQDDRTANYGYTF.

In this sample, this clonotype turned up many times. In DNA form, the CDR3 reads TGTGCCAGCAGTTACTCGTATTCCGAGCAGTACTTC. Protein product: CASSYSYSEQYF. V is TRBV6-6 and J is TRBJ2-7; D call uncertain. The CDR3 consists of 12 residues. Trimming took 0 bases from V and 6 from J, leaving 6 bases between them. CDR1 MNHNY and CDR2 SVGAGI come from the germline V gene (reference sequence).

This clonotype was recorded at least ten times. This chain links TRBV7-2 with TRBJ1-5; D possibly corresponds to TRBD1 (6 bases). This CDR3 has 15 amino acids. V was trimmed by 1 base and J by 6 bases, leaving 13 bases between them. Germline assignment: CDR1 SGHTA and CDR2 FQGNSA. CDR3 residues: CASSLGGAQVQPQHF. For the CDR3, the DNA is TGTGCCAGCAGCTTAGGGGGGGCGCAAGTTCAGCCCCAGCATTTT.

The chain joins TRBV10-3 to TRBJ2-5; D remains ambiguous. The CDR3 loop spans 13 amino acids. Germline V gene data show CDR1 as ENHRY and CDR2 as SYGVKD. V lost 6 bases and J 3 bases, leaving 11 bases between the germline ends. The CDR3 DNA reads TGTGCCATCAGAGACCCTAGGGAAGAGACCCAGTACTTC. Translation: CAIRDPREETQYF.

Points on this clonotype: The missing conserved phenylalanine or tryptophan at the end of this CDR3 makes a read error likely. The rearrangement joins TRBV25-1 to TRBJ1-6; D is perhaps TRBD1 (5 bases). The CDR3 length is 13 residues. Germline V lookup: CDR1 MGHDK, CDR2 SYGVNS. The V gene lost 1 base and the J gene lost 8 bases, with 6 bases spanning the gap. The CDR3 spells CASSEWGDSPLHL. The CDR3 coding sequence is TGTGCCAGCAGTGAATGGGGGGATTCACCCCTCCACCTT.

The genes are TRBV10-2 and TRBJ1-3; 7 nucleotides align to TRBD1. CDR1 and CDR2 from the germline V gene are WSHSY and SAAADI. V dropped 6 bases and J dropped 2; count of bases not matched to a gene: 4. This CDR3 is built from 14 residues. This CDR3 reads CASRPGQPGNTIYF. The CDR3 DNA reads as TGCGCCAGCAGGCCGGGACAGCCTGGAAACACCATATATTTT.

The rearrangement joins TRBV20-1 to TRBJ2-2; the match to TRBD2 covers 10 bases. Germline CDR1 DFQATT, CDR2 SNEGSKA (reference sequence). This CDR3 has 16 amino acids. With V trimmed by 0 bases and J by 4 bases, 5 bases remained unmatched. CDR3 loop: CSARELAGESTGELFF. CDR3 in DNA: TGCAGTGCTAGAGAGCTAGCGGGAGAGTCCACCGGGGAGCTGTTTTTT.

As to this clonotype: The CDR3 does not close with the conserved phenylalanine or tryptophan, likely indicating a read error. Because the CDR3's place on the DNA is in doubt, the DNA is left out and the CDR3 is given as listed by TCRdb. The V and J genes are TRBV13 and TRBJ2-7; the table's D call of TRBD2 was not tested on the DNA. From germline, CDR1 is PRHDT and CDR2 FYEKMQ (reference sequence). The CDR3 sequence runs 10 residues, both termini included. The CDR3 sequence is CASSITHLAG.

CDR3 sequence reads: CSVQTGGTISGNTIYF. CDR3 bases: TGCAGCGTTCAGACAGGGGGAACTATCTCTGGAAACACCATATATTTT. The V and J genes are TRBV29-1 and TRBJ1-3; 9 bases are a match to TRBD1. Germline assignment: CDR1 SQVTM and CDR2 ANQGSEA. This CDR3 region has 16 residues. J gave up 0 bases and V 5 bases, and 8 bases lay outside the gene matches.

This clonotype has a count of ten or more. The chain links TRBV29-1 to TRBJ2-7, with 7 bases matching TRBD1. The CDR3 covers 16 residues. The V and J ends lost 1 base and 2 bases, in that order; junction bases with no gene match: 11. CDR1 SQVTM and CDR2 ANQGSEA come from the germline V gene. The CDR3 DNA reads TGCAGCGTTGAAGCGTCCAGGGGGAGTAGGGCCTACGAGCAGTACTTC. Its protein is CSVEASRGSRAYEQYF.

The chain couples TRBV7-8 to TRBJ2-7; D is unclear. V lost 5 bases and J lost 2, with 4 bases in between. Germline V gene lookup returns CDR1 SGHVS and CDR2 FQNEAQ. This CDR3 comprises 11 residues. CDR3 region: CASSAAYEQYF. Here the CDR3 DNA reads TGTGCCAGCAGCGCTGCCTACGAGCAGTACTTC.

This sequence joins TRBV5-1 and TRBJ2-3; D remains ambiguous. The CDR3 loop spans 13 amino acids. CDR1 is SGHRS and CDR2 is YFSETQ in the germline V gene. The V gene lost 3 bases and the J gene lost 1 base, with 6 bases spanning the gap. CDR3 protein: CASSYRGTDTQYF. CDR3 DNA: TGCGCCAGCAGCTATCGGGGCACAGATACGCAGTATTTT. Looking up the rest from reference TRBV5-1 and TRBJ2-3 gives the full variable domain: KAGVTQTPRYLIKTRGQQVTLSCSPISGHRSVSWYQQTPGQGLQFLFEYFSETQRNKGNFPGRFSGRQFSNSRSEMNVSTLELGDSALYLCASSYRGTDTQYFGPGTRLTVL.

This clonotype was seen more than once but under ten times. The gene calls are TRBV19 and TRBJ2-3; 7 nucleotides agree with TRBD2. In germline, CDR1 is LNHDA, CDR2 SQIVND (reference sequence). The CDR3 runs to 15 residues. Trimming took 5 bases from V and 0 from J; bases not matched to a gene: 5. Here the CDR3 reads CASSHQAGSTDTQYF. CDR3 in DNA: TGTGCCAGTAGTCATCAAGCGGGAAGCACAGATACGCAGTATTTT.

This clonotype was detected a few times. The V and J genes are TRBV2 and TRBJ1-5, with D maybe TRBD1 (5 bases). The length of the CDR3 is 16 residues. From germline, CDR1 is SNHLY and CDR2 FYNNEI. Trimming removed 3 bases from V and 4 bases from J, with 16 bases in between. The CDR3 DNA reads as TGTGCCAGCAGTGACCGGGGCACAGGCCTTAATCAGCCCCAGCATTTT. Amino acids: CASSDRGTGLNQPQHF.

The V and J genes are TRBV7-2 and TRBJ1-1; the D gene is possibly TRBD1 (5 bases). Germline V gives CDR1 SGHTA, CDR2 FQGNSA. This CDR3 has 13 residues. The V end lost 1 base, the J end lost 14 bases, and 17 bases lay between the germline ends. CDR3 DNA: TGTGCCAGCAGCTTAGTCAGCCAGGGCGGGAAATTCTTT. Translating it yields CASSLVSQGGKFF.

The chain links TRBV5-1 to TRBJ1-4; 7 bases fit TRBD1. Germline CDR1 and CDR2: SGHRS and YFSETQ. This CDR3 spans 16 amino acids. J lost 6 bases, V lost 4 bases, and 12 bases had no gene match. The CDR3 DNA reads as TGCGCCAGCAGCCTGTTACAGGGGATGAGGGATGAAAAACTGTTTTTT. Amino acids: CASSLLQGMRDEKLFF. The whole variable domain, filled in from reference TRBV5-1 and TRBJ1-4, reads KAGVTQTPRYLIKTRGQQVTLSCSPISGHRSVSWYQQTPGQGLQFLFEYFSETQRNKGNFPGRFSGRQFSNSRSEMNVSTLELGDSALYLCASSLLQGMRDEKLFFGSGTQLSVL.

This clonotype was recorded a few times. The J gene is TRBJ2-5, the V gene TRBV10-3, with 7 positions matching TRBD2. V trimming: 2 bases; J trimming: 5 bases; junction bases outside the gene matches: 11. This CDR3 has 16 amino acids. Germline CDR1 reads ENHRY; CDR2 reads SYGVKD. Written as DNA, the CDR3 is TGTGCCATCAGTGAGGGACTAGTGGGGATGATGGAGACCCAGTACTTC. Translated, it gives CAISEGLVGMMETQYF.

This clonotype occurred a few times. V is TRBV2 and J is TRBJ1-6; possibly TRBD1 for D (5 bases). V shed 7 bases and J shed 7 bases, with 14 bases lying between them. CDR1 SNHLY and CDR2 FYNNEI come from the germline V gene. This CDR3 spans 14 amino acids. In DNA form, the CDR3 reads TGTGCCAGCACCCGAGACAGTATCAATTCACCCCTCCACTTT. Its translation: CASTRDSINSPLHF. The entire variable domain, with the rest obtained from reference TRBV2 and TRBJ1-6, is as follows: EPEVTQTPSHQVTQMGQEVILRCVPISNHLYFYWYRQILGQKVEFLVSFYNNEISEKSEIFDDQFSVERPDGSNFTLKIRSTKLEDSAMYFCASTRDSINSPLHFGNGTRLTVT.

This clonotype has ten or more counts. This rearrangement joins TRBV19 to TRBJ2-5; D gene unclear. Germline values: CDR1 LNHDA, CDR2 SQIVND (reference sequence). Trimming pared 5 bases from V and 1 base from J, leaving 11 bases between. The CDR3 runs 14 residues. The CDR3 DNA follows: TGTGCCAGTAGTGTCATGGGCGGCCAAGAGACCCAGTACTTC. Its translation: CASSVMGGQETQYF.

This clonotype was seen more than once but under ten times. The chain carries TRBV12-3 or TRBV12-4 and TRBJ1-3; D remains unclear. The CDR3 extends over 16 amino acids. Trimming left V 3 bases short and J 0 bases short, with 12 bases between. CDR3 in amino acids: CASSFYFRSSGNTIYF. The CDR3 DNA reads TGTGCCAGCAGTTTTTATTTTCGGAGCTCTGGAAACACCATATATTTT.

This clonotype was seen repeatedly, ten times or more. V gene TRBV7-3 combines with J gene TRBJ1-1, with D tentatively TRBD1 (5 bases). The germline V and J ends were trimmed by 2 bases and 3 bases, with 13 bases remaining between them. CDR1 is SGHTA and CDR2 is FQGTGA in the germline V gene. CDR3 length equals 15 residues. Here the CDR3 DNA reads TGTGCCAGCAGCTTACAAGGGACGGCCGACACTGAAGCTTTCTTT. It translates to CASSLQGTADTEAFF.

This clonotype was counted many times. The chain is built from TRBV5-1 and TRBJ1-2; 11 nucleotides line up with TRBD1. The CDR3 consists of 15 residues. Germline V lookup: CDR1 SGHRS, CDR2 YFSETQ. J gave up 5 bases and V 2 bases, and 5 bases lay outside the gene matches. Written as DNA, the CDR3 is TGCGCCAGCAGCTTTCCGGGACAGGGGGAATATGGCTACACCTTC. Translated: CASSFPGQGEYGYTF.

This clonotype turned up a few times. V usage is TRBV10-3 and J usage is TRBJ2-5; D possibly corresponds to TRBD2 (5 bases). Trimming shortened V by 8 bases and J by 4 bases, and 11 bases separated the two germline ends. This CDR3 is 12 amino acids long. CDR1 is ENHRY and CDR2 is SYGVKD in the germline V gene. CDR3 DNA sequence: TGTGCCATCGGGGAGACTCCAGAGACCCAGTACTTC. It encodes CAIGETPETQYF.

This clonotype was counted ten times or more. This sequence joins TRBV7-8 and TRBJ2-7; TRBD2 matches 12 bases. J was trimmed by 4 bases and V by 5 bases; bases with no gene match: 9. The CDR3 has 16 amino acids. CDR1 SGHVS and CDR2 FQNEAQ come from the germline V gene. DNA for the CDR3: TGTGCCAGCAGCCCCAGACTAGCGGGAGTCGGGTACGAGCAGTACTTC. Protein sequence: CASSPRLAGVGYEQYF. Variable domain in full (rest from reference TRBV7-8 and TRBJ2-7): GAGVSQSPRYKVAKRGQDVALRCDPISGHVSLFWYQQALGQGPEFLTYFQNEAQLDKSGLPSDRFFAERPEGSVSTLKIQRTQQEDSAVYLCASSPRLAGVGYEQYFGPGTRLTVT.